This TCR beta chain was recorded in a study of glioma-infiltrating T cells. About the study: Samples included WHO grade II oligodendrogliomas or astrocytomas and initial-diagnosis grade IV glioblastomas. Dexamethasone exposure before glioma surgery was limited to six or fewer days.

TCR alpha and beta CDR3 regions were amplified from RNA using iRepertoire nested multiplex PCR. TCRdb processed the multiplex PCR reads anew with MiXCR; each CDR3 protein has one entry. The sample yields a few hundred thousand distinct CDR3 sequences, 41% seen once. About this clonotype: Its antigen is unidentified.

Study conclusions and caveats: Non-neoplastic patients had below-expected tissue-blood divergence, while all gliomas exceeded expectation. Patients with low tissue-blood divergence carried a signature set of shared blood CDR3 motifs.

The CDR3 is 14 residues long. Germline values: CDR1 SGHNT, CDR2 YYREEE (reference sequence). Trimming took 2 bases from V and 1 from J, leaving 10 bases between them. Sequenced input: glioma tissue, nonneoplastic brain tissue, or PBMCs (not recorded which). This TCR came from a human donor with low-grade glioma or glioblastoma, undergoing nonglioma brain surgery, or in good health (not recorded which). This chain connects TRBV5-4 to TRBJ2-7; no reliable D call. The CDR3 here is CASSLKGKSYEQYF. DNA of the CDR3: TGTGCCAGCAGCTTAAAGGGAAAATCCTACGAGCAGTACTTC.